This TCR beta chain was captured by sequencing in a study of cytomegalovirus exposure and HLA in healthy donors. A multiplex PCR was run with 60 Vbeta primers and 13 Jbeta primers. Only in-frame clones appear in the TCRdb table, and some are missing; sequencing was by immunoSEQ multiplex PCR. Here the sample spans some 200,000 clones, approximately 82% being singletons. In germline, CDR1 is SGHAT, CDR2 FQNNGV. CDR3 length: 14 residues. With 6 bases clipped from V and 5 bases from J, the junction kept 4 bases outside the gene matches. The genes are TRBV11-2 and TRBJ2-1; 10 nucleotides agree with TRBD2. Sequenced material: PBMCs. This clonotype was obtained from a man between 18 and 35 years old in good health and CMV-seronegative. CDR3: CASRKLAGNNEQFF. CDR3 sequence (DNA): TGTGCCAGCAGAAAACTAGCGGGAAACAATGAGCAGTTCTTC.